The 25 T cell receptor beta chains presented below share a single source sample, sequenced in a study of blood T cell repertoires in COVID-19. Profiled with immunoSEQ multiplex PCR; TCRdb holds only in-frame clones, not every one. The sample carries 200,000 to 250,000 clones, 75% to 90% recorded once. Sequencing was done on a sample of PBMCs or T cells enriched from blood (not recorded which). The receptors derive from a woman aged 18-29 years in a cohort exposed to, infected with or recovered from COVID-19 (not recorded which).

V usage is TRBV2 and J usage is TRBJ1-4; D remains ambiguous. The germline gives CDR1 SNHLY, CDR2 FYNNEI. CDR3 length: 13 amino acids. V was clipped by 6 bases and J by 0 bases, with 5 bases between them. CDR3 bases: TGTGCCAGCAGGGCCGCAACTAATGAAAAACTGTTTTTT. It yields the protein CASRAATNEKLFF.

This chain connects TRBV10-3 to TRBJ1-5, with 9 bases that match TRBD1. This CDR3 is 15 amino acids long. The junction had 8 bases not matched to a gene; V was cut back by 6 bases and J by 5 bases. Looked up from germline, CDR1 is ENHRY and CDR2 is SYGVKD. CDR3 sequence reads: CAISPTGGRDQPQHF. In nucleotides, the CDR3 is TGTGCCATCAGCCCGACAGGGGGTAGGGATCAGCCCCAGCATTTT.

A word on this clone: The identical CDR3 is also encoded by other nucleotide sequences in the sample. The gene calls are TRBV7-2 and TRBJ2-6; D gene unclear. This CDR3 has 17 amino acids. Trimming pared 0 bases from V and 0 bases from J, leaving 9 bases between. Germline-derived CDR1 and CDR2 are SGHTA and FQGNSA. This chain's CDR3 is CASSLARLPSGANVLTF. CDR3 coding DNA: TGTGCCAGCAGCTTAGCCAGACTCCCCTCTGGGGCCAACGTCCTGACTTTC.

J is TRBJ1-3 and V is TRBV29-1, with TRBD1 matching 7 bases. The germline CDR1 and CDR2 sequences are SQVTM and ANQGSEA. With 6 bases clipped from V and 3 bases from J, the junction kept 8 bases outside the gene matches. This CDR3 region has 14 residues. The CDR3: CSVTRGYSGNTIYF. In nucleotides, the CDR3 is TGCAGCGTCACCAGGGGGTATAGTGGAAACACCATATATTTT. Full variable domain (rest looked up from reference TRBV29-1 and TRBJ1-3): SAVISQKPSRDICQRGTSLTIQCQVDSQVTMMFWYRQQPGQSLTLIATANQGSEATYESGFVIDKFPISRPNLTFSTLTVSNMSPEDSSIYLCSVTRGYSGNTIYFGEGSWLTVV.

The chain recombines TRBV2 with TRBJ1-5; tentative D call: TRBD1 (6 bases). The germline V gene has CDR1 SNHLY and CDR2 FYNNEI. V was cut by 6 bases and J by 5 bases, with 32 bases left in between. This CDR3 has 20 amino acids. The CDR3 DNA follows: TGTGCCAGCAGCCCCTTTAAAGATTGGACAGTGCGGCCCTCGGATCAGCCCCAGCATTTT. Translation gives CASSPFKDWTVRPSDQPQHF.

The J gene is TRBJ1-1, the V gene TRBV7-9; D might be TRBD1 (6 bases). Germline assignment: CDR1 SEHNR and CDR2 FQNEAQ (reference sequence). The V end was cut by 3 bases, the J end by 4 bases, with 18 bases between. CDR3 length: 16 amino acids. The CDR3 sequence: CASSLRVGQGSTEAFF. The DNA of the CDR3 is TGTGCCAGCAGCTTGAGGGTAGGGCAGGGGAGCACTGAAGCTTTCTTT.

The chain employs TRBV2 and TRBJ1-3; TRBD1 matches 10 bases. Germline V gene data show CDR1 as SNHLY and CDR2 as FYNNEI. The junction had 8 bases not matched to a gene; V was cut back by 9 bases and J by 3 bases. The CDR3 covers 15 residues. The DNA of the CDR3 is TGTGCCAGGACAACCGGGACAGGGGTTGGAAACACCATATATTTT. Residues: CARTTGTGVGNTIYF.

The chain combines TRBV4-2 with TRBJ2-7; D gene unclear. This CDR3 is built from 15 residues. Trimming left V 1 base short and J 4 bases short, with 14 bases between. Germline values: CDR1 LGHNA, CDR2 YNFKEQ. The CDR3 sequence: CASSQGHQAPYEQYF. The CDR3 DNA sequence: TGTGCCAGCAGCCAAGGTCACCAGGCTCCTTACGAGCAGTACTTC.

CDR3 nucleotide sequence: TGTGCCAGTTCAGGGGCCTCGGGGTACGAGCAGTACTTC. Its translation is CASSGASGYEQYF. V gene TRBV28 combines with J gene TRBJ2-7; D may be TRBD1 (6 bases). CDR1 and CDR2 from the germline V gene are MDHEN and SYDVKM. The CDR3 sequence is 13 residues long. With 9 bases removed from V and 4 bases from J, the gap between germline ends came to 16 bases.

The chain combines TRBV4-1 with TRBJ2-7, with D possibly matching TRBD1 (5 bases). Germline CDR1 is MGHRA and CDR2 is YSYEKL. V was clipped by 0 bases and J by 0 bases, with 15 bases between them. The CDR3 contains 17 residues. The CDR3 loop is CASSQESLGVSSYEQYF. The CDR3 region has the DNA TGCGCCAGCAGCCAAGAGTCGTTAGGGGTAAGCTCCTACGAGCAGTACTTC.

This rearrangement joins TRBV27 to TRBJ1-1; D perhaps matches TRBD1 (5 bases). Trimming pared 4 bases from V and 5 bases from J, leaving 11 bases between. The germline gives CDR1 MNHEY, CDR2 SMNVEV (reference sequence). This CDR3 comprises 13 residues. CDR3 bases: TGTGCCAGCAGTTACCAGGGTAGAACTGAAGCTTTCTTT. This gives the protein CASSYQGRTEAFF.

The chain links TRBV6-5 to TRBJ1-1; D is unclear. Trimming cost V 6 bases and J 1 base, with 9 bases left between them. The germline V gene has CDR1 MNHEY and CDR2 SVGAGI. CDR3 length: 13 amino acids. CDR3 residues: CASRSGENTEAFF. The CDR3 DNA sequence: TGTGCCAGCAGAAGCGGGGAGAACACTGAAGCTTTCTTT.

This chain connects TRBV18 to TRBJ1-2; a weak D match, TRBD1 (5 bases). V was shortened by 6 bases and J by 7 bases, with 12 bases between the two germline ends. CDR3 length equals 12 residues. Germline CDR1 KGHSH, CDR2 LQKENI. The DNA for the CDR3 is TGTGCCAGCTCGCCCAGGGTTGGTGGCTACACCTTC. Amino acid sequence: CASSPRVGGYTF.

V is TRBV13 and J is TRBJ1-2; the D gene is possibly TRBD1 (6 bases). The germline V gene encodes CDR1 PRHDT and CDR2 FYEKMQ (reference sequence). The CDR3 is made up of 13 amino acids. V was cut by 6 bases and J by 8 bases, with 16 bases left in between. CDR3 sequence (DNA): TGTGCCAGCAGTCCTGGCGGGGGCCCGGGCTACACCTTC. Amino acids: CASSPGGGPGYTF.

J is TRBJ2-1 and V is TRBV5-1; no definite D call. Germline loops: CDR1 SGHRS, CDR2 YFSETQ. Between the trimmed V and J ends, which lost 6 bases and 5 bases, there was a span of 6 bases. The CDR3 covers 11 residues. The DNA for the CDR3 is TGCGCCAGCAAAGAGAACAATGAGCAGTTCTTC. It translates to CASKENNEQFF.

CDR3 loop: CASSLLSRDKNEKLFF. DNA for the CDR3: TGTGCCAGCAGTTTATTGTCAAGGGACAAAAATGAAAAACTGTTTTTT. This rearrangement joins TRBV28 to TRBJ1-4; a possible D gene is TRBD1 (6 bases). The V end lost 1 base, the J end lost 5 bases, and 14 bases lay between the germline ends. The CDR3 sequence is 16 residues long. CDR1 is MDHEN, CDR2 SYDVKM, per germline.

The rearrangement links TRBV5-4 to TRBJ1-1, with D possibly being TRBD1 (6 bases). V shed 2 bases and J shed 2 bases, with 10 bases lying between them. The germline V gene encodes CDR1 SGHNT and CDR2 YYREEE (reference sequence). The CDR3 is 14 amino acids. The CDR3 sequence: CASSFDRKNTEAFF. Written as DNA, the CDR3 is TGTGCCAGCAGCTTTGACAGGAAAAACACTGAAGCTTTCTTT.

V gene TRBV19 combines with J gene TRBJ2-4, with 8 bases matching TRBD2. The CDR3 is 14 residues long. V trimming: 5 bases; J trimming: 14 bases; junction bases outside the gene matches: 14. Germline V CDR1 and CDR2: LNHDA, SQIVND (reference sequence). In DNA, the CDR3 is TGTGCCAGTAGTCAGGTCAGTAGCGGGATCAGTAAGTACTTC. It specifies CASSQVSSGISKYF.

The V call is TRBV19, the J call TRBJ2-3; D is ambiguous. CDR3 length equals 16 residues. Deletions cut 4 bases from V and 2 bases from J, with 16 bases between. Germline lookup yields CDR1 LNHDA and CDR2 SQIVND (reference sequence). DNA of the CDR3: TGTGCCAGTAGTACCCTCCTCCTACCTTTCACAGATACGCAGTATTTT. This codes for CASSTLLLPFTDTQYF.

V is TRBV7-6 and J is TRBJ1-5; possible D gene TRBD1, 6 bases. Trimming left V 3 bases short and J 1 base short, with 10 bases between. The CDR3 runs to 15 residues. Germline CDR1 and CDR2: SGHVS and FNYEAQ. The CDR3 DNA is TGTGCCAGCAGCTTGGGGGCTGGGAGCAATCAGCCCCAGCATTTT. It codes for CASSLGAGSNQPQHF.

The chain employs TRBV5-1 and TRBJ2-3; 7 bases line up with TRBD1. After removal of 4 bases from V and 1 base from J, the junction contained 9 bases not matched to a gene. CDR3 length: 16 residues. Germline values: CDR1 SGHRS, CDR2 YFSETQ. Written as DNA, the CDR3 is TGCGCCAGCAGCAAGGGACAGACCCCTGGCACAGATACGCAGTATTTT. Its translation: CASSKGQTPGTDTQYF.

The genes are TRBV4-2 and TRBJ2-1, with D perhaps matching TRBD2 (6 bases). V gave up 8 bases and J gave up 3 bases, with 20 bases separating them. The CDR3 has 16 residues. Per the germline V gene, CDR1 is LGHNA and CDR2 is YNFKEQ. The CDR3 coding sequence is TGTGCCAGCGCCCTAAGTGGTAGCGGTAACTACAATGAGCAGTTCTTC. The encoded protein is CASALSGSGNYNEQFF.

This clone was detected only a few times. Other nucleotide sequences in the sample specify the same CDR3. V and J are TRBV9 and TRBJ2-1, with D perhaps matching TRBD1 (7 bases). V dropped 0 bases and J dropped 7 bases, with 8 bases sitting between them. Germline values: CDR1 SGDLS, CDR2 YYNGEE. The CDR3 is 13 amino acids. The CDR3 reads CASSVAGGNEQFF. CDR3 DNA sequence: TGTGCCAGCAGCGTAGCAGGGGGGAATGAGCAGTTCTTC.

The chain is built from TRBV7-9 and TRBJ1-4; TRBD1 matches at 9 bases. Germline lookup yields CDR1 SEHNR and CDR2 FQNEAQ (reference sequence). The CDR3 has 13 amino acids. Trimming at V came to 2 bases and at J to 10 bases, leaving 2 bases not matched to a gene. This CDR3 is CASSLTGGVKLFF. CDR3 coding DNA: TGTGCCAGCAGCTTAACAGGGGGCGTAAAACTGTTTTTT.

The chain links TRBV20-1 to TRBJ1-2; the D gene is possibly TRBD1 (5 bases). The CDR3 consists of 13 residues. The V and J ends lost 3 bases and 6 bases respectively, with 14 bases between them. From germline, CDR1 is DFQATT and CDR2 SNEGSKA (reference sequence). The CDR3 sequence is CSASYRQGDGYTF. The CDR3 region has the DNA TGCAGTGCTAGTTATCGCCAAGGGGATGGCTACACCTTC.